The 23 T cell receptor beta chains reported below all come from one sample, sequenced in a study of human T cells and chemical hapten exposure. Time point of the sample: patch test 1, 2 weeks after DPC sensitization. Described treatment: therapeutic diphenylcyclopropenone sensitization with weekly scalp DPC. TCRdb analysed the RACE reads with MiXCR anew, one entry per CDR3 protein. Of around 99,000 distinct CDR3 sequences listed, roughly an eighth are singletons. Sample: whole blood, taken in connection with sensitization to the hapten diphenylcyclopropenone (DPC). The source is a woman aged 40-49 years with alopecia areata. Some clones in this sample may be carry-over from other donors' samples.

This clonotype showed up just a few times. The chain combines TRBV9 with TRBJ2-1, with TRBD2 matching 8 bases. The V gene's germline CDR1 is SGDLS and CDR2 YYNGEE. The length of the CDR3 is 15 residues. Trimming removed 2 bases from V and 6 bases from J; junction bases left unmatched: 7. CDR3 in amino acids: CASSVSAGVSNEQFF. As DNA, the CDR3 is TGTGCCAGCAGCGTTTCAGCGGGAGTATCCAATGAGCAGTTCTTC.

At least ten counts were recorded for this clonotype. The V and J genes are TRBV5-1 and TRBJ2-3; the D is unclear. This CDR3 has 12 residues. Trimming removed 1 base from V and 6 bases from J, with 6 bases in between. The germline V gene has CDR1 SGHRS and CDR2 YFSETQ. The CDR3 here is CASSLMWDTQYF. CDR3 nucleotides: TGCGCCAGCAGCTTGATGTGGGATACGCAGTATTTT.

The J gene is TRBJ2-1, the V gene TRBV9; TRBD1 might be the D (5 bases). CDR3 length: 14 residues. The ends were cut back, 0 bases at V and 7 bases at J, with 11 bases in the middle. Germline-derived CDR1 and CDR2 are SGDLS and YYNGEE. The CDR3, as DNA: TGTGCCAGCAGCGTAGGCCCAGCAGGGAATGAGCAGTTCTTC. Its translation is CASSVGPAGNEQFF.

This clonotype was recorded at least ten times. The chain recombines TRBV6-2 or TRBV6-3 with TRBJ2-1; TRBD2 aligns across 8 bases. The CDR3 is 16 amino acids. With 2 bases clipped from V and 7 bases from J, the junction kept 10 bases outside the gene matches. CDR1 MNHEY and CDR2 SVGEGT come from the germline V gene. CDR3 loop: CASSYGTGGPRNEQFF. DNA for the CDR3: TGTGCCAGCAGTTACGGTACGGGGGGGCCGAGGAATGAGCAGTTCTTC.

In this sample, this clonotype turned up many times. V usage is TRBV7-9 and J usage is TRBJ2-2; D perhaps matches TRBD1 (5 bases). The CDR3 length is 15 residues. Germline CDR1 reads SEHNR; CDR2 reads FQNEAQ (reference sequence). V lost 7 bases and J 3 bases, leaving 15 bases between the germline ends. The CDR3 region is CASTQSGSDTGELFF. CDR3 coding DNA: TGTGCCAGCACACAATCAGGGTCGGACACCGGGGAGCTGTTTTTT.

CDR3 coding DNA: TGTGCCAGCAGCTCCTCTAGCGGACCCACCTACGAGCAGTACTTC. It yields the protein CASSSSSGPTYEQYF. The V and J genes are TRBV7-9 and TRBJ2-7; TRBD2 matches 7 bases. V dropped 4 bases and J dropped 2; count of bases not matched to a gene: 8. CDR1 and CDR2 (germline): SEHNR, FQNEAQ (reference sequence). The CDR3 has 15 amino acids.

The chain joins TRBV9 to TRBJ2-3; possible D gene TRBD2, 5 bases. The CDR3 consists of 13 residues. The germline V gene has CDR1 SGDLS and CDR2 YYNGEE. Trimming removed 3 bases at V and 6 bases at J, with 11 bases between. CDR3 in DNA: TGTGCCAGCAGCGCCTGGCGGGCGGATACGCAGTATTTT. Translation: CASSAWRADTQYF.

The gene calls are TRBV7-2 and TRBJ2-3; D might be TRBD1 (5 bases). CDR3 size: 14 residues. With 4 bases removed from V and 6 bases from J, the gap between germline ends came to 14 bases. Germline CDR1 SGHTA, CDR2 FQGNSA. The CDR3 DNA reads as TGTGCCAGCAGCTCCTACCTACCAGGGGATACGCAGTATTTT. It yields the protein CASSSYLPGDTQYF.

The rearrangement uses TRBV18 and TRBJ2-3; the match to TRBD2 covers 14 bases. The CDR3 consists of 16 residues. Per the germline V gene, CDR1 is KGHSH and CDR2 is LQKENI. V lost 2 bases and J lost 4; bases outside the gene matches: 2. CDR3: CASSPGTSGSADTQYF. The CDR3, as DNA: TGTGCCAGCTCACCAGGGACTAGCGGGAGCGCAGATACGCAGTATTTT.

This clonotype was picked up a small number of times. This chain connects TRBV7-8 to TRBJ1-4; D gene uncertain. Trimming took 5 bases from V and 13 from J, leaving 14 bases between them. CDR3 length: 12 residues. Germline assignment: CDR1 SGHVS and CDR2 FQNEAQ. In DNA, the CDR3 is TGTGCCAGCAGCCCGCCCTCAGGCAGACTGTTTTTT. Translating it yields CASSPPSGRLFF.

There are many counts of this clonotype. The rearrangement links TRBV20-1 to TRBJ2-5, with 12 bases that match TRBD2. The germline V gene has CDR1 DFQATT and CDR2 SNEGSKA (reference sequence). The CDR3 has 16 residues. V trimming: 3 bases; J trimming: 4 bases; junction bases outside the gene matches: 9. CDR3 amino acids: CSASPWTSGMLETQYF. For the CDR3, the DNA is TGCAGTGCTAGTCCGTGGACTAGCGGGATGTTAGAGACCCAGTACTTC.

This clonotype has just one count. The chain joins TRBV20-1 to TRBJ1-5, with D hard to call. The V gene lost 0 bases and the J gene lost 9 bases, with 12 bases spanning the gap. This CDR3 is built from 13 residues. Germline V CDR1 and CDR2: DFQATT, SNEGSKA (reference sequence). The chain's CDR3 is CSARERASGPQHF. The CDR3 nucleotides read TGCAGTGCTAGAGAGAGGGCCTCCGGGCCCCAGCATTTT.

V and J are TRBV7-9 and TRBJ2-1; D is unresolved. CDR1 SEHNR and CDR2 FQNEAQ come from the germline V gene (reference sequence). This CDR3 spans 15 amino acids. V was shortened by 6 bases and J by 0 bases, with 12 bases between the two germline ends. Here the CDR3 DNA reads TGTGCCAGCAGTTTCAAGACGAGCTCCTACAATGAGCAGTTCTTC. It is translated as CASSFKTSSYNEQFF.

This chain connects TRBV6-6 to TRBJ2-7; D is unclear. The V and J ends lost 0 bases and 2 bases respectively, with 14 bases between them. Germline values: CDR1 MNHNY, CDR2 SVGAGI (reference sequence). CDR3 length: 16 amino acids. The CDR3 sequence: CASSYSRIGQTYEQYF. CDR3 bases: TGTGCCAGCAGTTACTCGAGGATAGGGCAGACCTACGAGCAGTACTTC.

Only a few counts were recorded for this clonotype. This rearrangement joins TRBV29-1 to TRBJ2-7; D might be TRBD1 or TRBD2, each matching 6 bases. This CDR3 has 13 amino acids. The germline V gene encodes CDR1 SQVTM and CDR2 ANQGSEA. V lost 6 bases and J lost 7, with 19 bases in between. CDR3 nucleotide sequence: TGCAGCGTCCTAAGGGCAGGGGCGGGGGAGCAGTACTTC. It yields the protein CSVLRAGAGEQYF.

This clonotype has a count of ten or more. V is TRBV12-3 or TRBV12-4 and J is TRBJ2-4; TRBD1 aligns across 9 bases. V was pared by 5 bases and J by 8 bases, with 10 bases of the junction left unmatched. The CDR3 has 15 residues. Here the CDR3 reads CASSPRDREGYIQYF. The CDR3 DNA reads as TGTGCCAGCAGTCCAAGGGACAGGGAGGGGTACATTCAGTACTTC.

This clonotype was observed a few times. This chain connects TRBV7-9 to TRBJ2-7, with D unresolved. The CDR3 extends over 14 amino acids. Germline CDR1 SEHNR, CDR2 FQNEAQ (reference sequence). The V end lost 5 bases, the J end lost 6 bases, and 17 bases lay between the germline ends. CDR3 coding DNA: TGTGCCAGCAGCCCGGTGGTGGGCCGGAGCGAGCAGTACTTC. The encoded protein is CASSPVVGRSEQYF.

V is TRBV29-1 and J is TRBJ1-1; 9 bases align to TRBD1. There are 10 residues in the CDR3. V was clipped by 7 bases and J by 8 bases; unmatched bases: 2. Germline CDR1 and CDR2: SQVTM and ANQGSEA. This chain's CDR3 is CSAGTGEAFF. The CDR3 coding sequence is TGCAGCGCCGGGACAGGGGAAGCTTTCTTT.

The sample holds a few counts of this clonotype. The CDR3 loop reads CASSSGGDGNTIYF. Here the CDR3 DNA reads TGCGCCAGCAGCTCCGGGGGTGATGGAAACACCATATATTTT. The chain combines TRBV5-1 with TRBJ1-3; the D gene is possibly TRBD1 (5 bases). V gave up 3 bases and J gave up 3 bases, with 10 bases separating them. Germline CDR1 reads SGHRS; CDR2 reads YFSETQ. There are 14 residues in the CDR3. The full variable domain, its missing parts supplied by reference TRBV5-1 and TRBJ1-3, is KAGVTQTPRYLIKTRGQQVTLSCSPISGHRSVSWYQQTPGQGLQFLFEYFSETQRNKGNFPGRFSGRQFSNSRSEMNVSTLELGDSALYLCASSSGGDGNTIYFGEGSWLTVV.

This clonotype was picked up a small number of times. The V call is TRBV28, the J call TRBJ1-6; TRBD1 is a possible D gene (6 bases). Trimming took off 6 bases at V and 8 bases at J, with 14 bases between the two ends. The CDR3 has 14 amino acids. Germline CDR1 is MDHEN and CDR2 is SYDVKM. The CDR3 sequence is CASRGGLKDSPLHF. The CDR3 bases are TGTGCCAGCAGAGGGGGGCTAAAGGATTCACCCCTCCACTTT.

The V call is TRBV7-2, the J call TRBJ2-1; 10 bases are shared with TRBD2. This CDR3 spans 15 amino acids. Germline loops: CDR1 SGHTA, CDR2 FQGNSA. V was clipped by 0 bases and J by 4 bases; unmatched bases: 0. The CDR3 nucleotides read TGTGCCAGCAGCTTAGCGACTAGCGGGTACAATGAGCAGTTCTTC. Encoded protein: CASSLATSGYNEQFF.

The sample holds many counts of this clonotype. The rearrangement links TRBV28 to TRBJ2-7; the D is unclear. The germline CDR1 and CDR2 sequences are MDHEN and SYDVKM. The CDR3 runs 15 residues. Trimming took 5 bases from V and 4 from J, leaving 18 bases between them. The CDR3 DNA reads as TGTGCCAGCAGTCGCGGACCTAGTGTTATGTACGAGCAGTACTTC. This translates into CASSRGPSVMYEQYF. The variable domain in full, completed from reference TRBV28 and TRBJ2-7, reads DVKVTQSSRYLVKRTGEKVFLECVQDMDHENMFWYRQDPGLGLRLIYFSYDVKMKEKGDIPEGYSVSREKKERFSLILESASTNQTSMYLCASSRGPSVMYEQYFGPGTRLTVT.

This clonotype has just a few counts. This chain connects TRBV5-1 to TRBJ2-3; D may correspond to TRBD1 or TRBD2 (5 bases each). This CDR3 contains 15 residues. CDR1 SGHRS and CDR2 YFSETQ come from the germline V gene. V was clipped by 7 bases and J by 5 bases, with 20 bases between them. The CDR3 spells CASSKGAGREDTQYF. The CDR3 bases are TGCGCCAGCTCGAAAGGGGCGGGCAGAGAAGATACGCAGTATTTT.